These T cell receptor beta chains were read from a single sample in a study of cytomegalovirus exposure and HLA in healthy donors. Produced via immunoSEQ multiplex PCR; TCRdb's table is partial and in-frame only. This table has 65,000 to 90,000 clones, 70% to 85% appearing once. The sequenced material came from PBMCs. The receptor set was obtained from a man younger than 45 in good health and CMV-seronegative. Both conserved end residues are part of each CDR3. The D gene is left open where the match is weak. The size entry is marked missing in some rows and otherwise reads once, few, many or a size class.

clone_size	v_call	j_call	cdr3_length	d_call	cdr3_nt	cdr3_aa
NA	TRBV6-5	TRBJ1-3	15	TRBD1	TGTGCCAGCAGTTACAGCTTCGGACAGGGGCACACCATATATTTT	CASSYSFGQGHTIYF
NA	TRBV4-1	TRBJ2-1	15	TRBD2	TGCGCCTCTCAACCTCGACTAGCGGATTACAATGAGCAGTTCTTC	CASQPRLADYNEQFF
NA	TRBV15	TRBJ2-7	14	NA	TGTGCCACCAGCAGAGACCCCAGCTCCTACGAGCAGTACTTC	CATSRDPSSYEQYF
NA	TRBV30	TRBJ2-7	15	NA	TGTGCCTGGGGACCTTGGAAAGGGGCCCGCTACGAGCAGTACTTC	CAWGPWKGARYEQYF
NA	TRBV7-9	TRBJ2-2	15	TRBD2	TGTTCCAGCAGCGCTAGCGGACCGAACACCGGGGAGCTGTTTTTT	CSSSASGPNTGELFF
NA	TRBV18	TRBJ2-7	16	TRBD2	TGTGCCAGCTCACGGGAGCTAGCGGGAGATCGTCGGGAGCAGTACTTC	CASSRELAGDRREQYF
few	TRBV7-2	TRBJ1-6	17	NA	TGTGCCAGCAGCTTAATTCCCGCCAGCTCCTATAATTCACCCCTCCACTTT	CASSLIPASSYNSPLHF
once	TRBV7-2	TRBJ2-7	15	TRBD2	TGTGCCAGCAGCTCGAGGACTAGCGGTTCCTACGAGCAGTACTTC	CASSSRTSGSYEQYF
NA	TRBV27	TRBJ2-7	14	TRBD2	TGTGCCAGCAGCATGGGACTAGCGGAATACGAGCAGTACTTC	CASSMGLAEYEQYF
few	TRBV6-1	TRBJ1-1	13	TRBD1	TGTGCCAGCAGTGTCCGACAGGGAAGTTTAGCTTTCTTT	CASSVRQGSLAFF
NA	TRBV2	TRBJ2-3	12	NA	TGTGCCAGCAACAGGCCCACAGATACGCAGTATTTT	CASNRPTDTQYF
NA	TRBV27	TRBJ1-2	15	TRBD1	TGTGCCAGCAGTTCGAGTCGGGGACAGGGCTATGGCTACACCTTC	CASSSSRGQGYGYTF
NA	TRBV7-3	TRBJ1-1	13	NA	TGTGCCAGCAAGTCTTCAGTGAACACTGAAGCTTTCTTT	CASKSSVNTEAFF
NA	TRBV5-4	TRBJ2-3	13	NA	TGTGCCAGCAGGAACAGAACCACAGATACGCAGTATTTT	CASRNRTTDTQYF
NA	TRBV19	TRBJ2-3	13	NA	TGTGCCAGTAGGGTTTCCGGGTCGGATACGCAGTATTTT	CASRVSGSDTQYF
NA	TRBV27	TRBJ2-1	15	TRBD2	TGTGCCAGCAGTCCACTAGCGGGTTCTTACAATGAGCAGTTCTTC	CASSPLAGSYNEQFF
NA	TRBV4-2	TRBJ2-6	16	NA	TGTGCCAGCAGCCAATTGACAGACTCTGGGGCCAACGTCCTGACTTTC	CASSQLTDSGANVLTF
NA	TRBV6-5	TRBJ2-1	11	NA	TGTGCCAGCAGGCGAGGCAATGAGCAGTTCTTC	CASRRGNEQFF
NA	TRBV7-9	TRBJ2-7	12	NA	TGTGCCAGCAGCTCAGTAACCTACGAGCAGTACTTC	CASSSVTYEQYF
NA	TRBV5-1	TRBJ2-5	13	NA	TGCGCCAGCAGATTCCAGGGGACAGAGACCCAGTACTTC	CASRFQGTETQYF
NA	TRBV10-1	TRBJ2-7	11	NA	TGCGCCAGCAGTAACTTCTACGAGCAGTACTTC	CASSNFYEQYF
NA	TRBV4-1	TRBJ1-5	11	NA	TGCGCCAGCAGCCCGCTATGGCCCCAGCATTTT	CASSPLWPQHF
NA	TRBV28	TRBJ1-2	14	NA	TGTGCCAGCGCACAGGGAAGTGAGGCTGATGGCTACACCTTC	CASAQGSEADGYTF
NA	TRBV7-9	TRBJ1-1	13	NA	TGTGCCAGCAGCTTAGAGGGAGGCACTGAAGCTTTCTTT	CASSLEGGTEAFF
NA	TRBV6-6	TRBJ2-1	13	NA	TGTGCCAGCATTGACTGGAACAGCGGTGAGCAGTTCTTC	CASIDWNSGEQFF
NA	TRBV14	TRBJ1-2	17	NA	TGTGCCAGCAGCCAAGAACTTCAAGGACAACTATCCGATGGCTACACCTTC	CASSQELQGQLSDGYTF
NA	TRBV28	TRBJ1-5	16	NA	TGTGCCAGCAGTTTATTTGGTCCGGTTTCGGATCAGCCCCAGCATTTT	CASSLFGPVSDQPQHF
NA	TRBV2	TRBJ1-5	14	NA	TGTGCCAGCAGTGAAGGGGCGCTCAATCAGCCCCAGCATTTT	CASSEGALNQPQHF
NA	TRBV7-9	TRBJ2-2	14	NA	TGTGCCAGCAGTTCCCCCCCTAGTCCCGGGGAGCTGTTTTTT	CASSSPPSPGELFF
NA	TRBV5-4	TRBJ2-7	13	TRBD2	TGTGCCAGCAGCTCCGGGACTAGACTCGAGCAGTACTTC	CASSSGTRLEQYF
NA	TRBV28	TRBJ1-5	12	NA	TGTGCCAGCACTACCAGGGTCCAGCCCCAGCATTTT	CASTTRVQPQHF
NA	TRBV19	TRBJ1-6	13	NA	TGTGCCAGTAACCCCCAGGGCGGATCACCCCTCCACTTT	CASNPQGGSPLHF
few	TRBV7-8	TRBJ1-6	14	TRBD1	TGTGCCAGCAGCATGACAGGGGGTAGGTCACCCCTCCACTTT	CASSMTGGRSPLHF
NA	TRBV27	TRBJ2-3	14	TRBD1	TGTGCCAGCAGGCCACAGGGGCGCACAGATACGCAGTATTTT	CASRPQGRTDTQYF
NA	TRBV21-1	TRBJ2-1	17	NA	TGTGCCAGCAGCAAATTTGAGGGACAGGGGTGCCACAATGAGCAGTTCTTC	CASSKFEGQGCHNEQFF
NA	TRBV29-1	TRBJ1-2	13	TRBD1	TGCAGCGGCGGACAGGGATTAAACTATGGCTACACCTTC	CSGGQGLNYGYTF
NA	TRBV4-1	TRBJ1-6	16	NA	TGCGCCAGCAGCCAAGATCCCAGGGCAGGAGATTCACCCCTCCACTTT	CASSQDPRAGDSPLHF
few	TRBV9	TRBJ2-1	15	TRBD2	TGTGCCAGCAGCGAGGGGACTATCTCCTACAATGAGCAGTTCTTC	CASSEGTISYNEQFF
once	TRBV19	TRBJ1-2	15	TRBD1	TGTGCCAGTAGTATAGGAGGGACAGGGGGCGTTGGCTACACCTTC	CASSIGGTGGVGYTF
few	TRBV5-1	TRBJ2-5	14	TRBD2	TGCGCCAGCAGCTCCGGACTAGCGGGGGAGACCCAGTACTTC	CASSSGLAGETQYF
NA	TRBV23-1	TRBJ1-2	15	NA	TGCGCCAGCAGTTCCCGCGTCGCCTATGCCTATGGCTACACCTTC	CASSSRVAYAYGYTF
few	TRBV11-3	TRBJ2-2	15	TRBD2	TGTGCCAGCAGACCAGGACTAGCAAGCACCGGGGAGCTGTTTTTT	CASRPGLASTGELFF
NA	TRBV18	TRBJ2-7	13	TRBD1	TGTGCCAGCTCACCAGGGACAGTCTACGAGCAGTACTTC	CASSPGTVYEQYF
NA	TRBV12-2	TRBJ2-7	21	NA	TGTGCAAGTCGCTTGGCCATTGAAATGGGACTAGCGGGAGTGTGGTCCTACGAGCAGTACTTC	CASRLAIEMGLAGVWSYEQYF
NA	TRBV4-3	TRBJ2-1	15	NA	TGCGCCAGCAGCCAAGCCCGGGCGGGGTACAATGAGCAGTTCTTC	CASSQARAGYNEQFF
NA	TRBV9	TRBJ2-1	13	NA	TGTGCCAGCAGCGTAGTCCCCGGGTTTTTGCAGTTCTTC	CASSVVPGFLQFF
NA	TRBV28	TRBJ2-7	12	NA	TGTGCCAGCAGTTTGCCTACCTACGAGCAGTACTTC	CASSLPTYEQYF
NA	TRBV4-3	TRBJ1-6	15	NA	TGCGCCAGCAGCCTAGCGAGCTCCTATAATTCACCCCTCCACTTT	CASSLASSYNSPLHF
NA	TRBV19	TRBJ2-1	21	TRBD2	TGTGCCAGTAGTATGTCAACCCTAGCGGGAGGGCCGCGGACCTCCTACAATGAGCAGTTCTTC	CASSMSTLAGGPRTSYNEQFF